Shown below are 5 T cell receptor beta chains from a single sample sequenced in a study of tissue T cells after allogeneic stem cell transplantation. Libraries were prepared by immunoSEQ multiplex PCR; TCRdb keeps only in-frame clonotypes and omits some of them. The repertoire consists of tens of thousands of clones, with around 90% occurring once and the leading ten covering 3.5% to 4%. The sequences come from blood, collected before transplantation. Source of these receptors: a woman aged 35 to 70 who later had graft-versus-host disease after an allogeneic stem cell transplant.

In DNA, the CDR3 is TGTGCCAGCAGCTTATCTAGCGGGGTCTACGAGCAGTACTTC. This codes for CASSLSSGVYEQYF. The rearrangement uses TRBV7-2 and TRBJ2-7, with 9 bases lining up with TRBD2. This CDR3 is 14 amino acids long. V dropped 2 bases and J dropped 3; count of bases not matched to a gene: 2. The germline V gene has CDR1 SGHTA and CDR2 FQGNSA.

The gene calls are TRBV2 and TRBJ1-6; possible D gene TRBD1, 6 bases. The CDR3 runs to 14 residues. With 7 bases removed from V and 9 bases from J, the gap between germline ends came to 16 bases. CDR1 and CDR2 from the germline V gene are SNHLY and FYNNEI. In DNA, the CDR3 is TGTGCCAGCACGGGGGGCGCTATAAGTTCACCCCTCCACTTT. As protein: CASTGGAISSPLHF.

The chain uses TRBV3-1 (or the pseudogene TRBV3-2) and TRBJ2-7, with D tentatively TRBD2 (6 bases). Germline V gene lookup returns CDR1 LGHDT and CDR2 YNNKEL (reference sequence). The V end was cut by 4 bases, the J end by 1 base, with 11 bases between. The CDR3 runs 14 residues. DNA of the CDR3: TGTGCCAGCAGCCCCCGGGAGCGATCCTACGAGCAGTACTTC. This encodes CASSPRERSYEQYF.

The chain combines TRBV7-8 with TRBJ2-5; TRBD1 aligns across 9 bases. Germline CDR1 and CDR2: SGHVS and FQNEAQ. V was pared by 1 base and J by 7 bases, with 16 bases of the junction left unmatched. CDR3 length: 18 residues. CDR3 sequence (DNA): TGTGCCAGCAGCTTAGTCACCGGGACAGGGATCGGGTTTGGGACCCAGTACTTC. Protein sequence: CASSLVTGTGIGFGTQYF.

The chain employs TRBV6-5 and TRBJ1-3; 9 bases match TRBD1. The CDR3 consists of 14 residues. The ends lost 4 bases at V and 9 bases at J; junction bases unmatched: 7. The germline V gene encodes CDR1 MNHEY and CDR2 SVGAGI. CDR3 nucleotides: TGTGCCAGCAGTTCTCGGGACAGGGACCGCACCATATATTTT. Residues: CASSSRDRDRTIYF.